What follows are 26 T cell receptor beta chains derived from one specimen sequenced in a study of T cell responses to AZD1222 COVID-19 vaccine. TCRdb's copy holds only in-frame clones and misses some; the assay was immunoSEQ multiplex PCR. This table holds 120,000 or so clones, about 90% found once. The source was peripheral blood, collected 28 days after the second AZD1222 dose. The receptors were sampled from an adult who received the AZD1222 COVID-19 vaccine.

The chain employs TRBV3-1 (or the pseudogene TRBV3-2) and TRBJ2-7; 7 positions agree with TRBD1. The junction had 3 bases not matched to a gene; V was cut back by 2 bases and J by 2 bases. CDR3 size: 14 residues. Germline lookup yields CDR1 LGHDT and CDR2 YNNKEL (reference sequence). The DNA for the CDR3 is TGTGCCAGCAGCCAAACGGGACAGACCTACGAGCAGTACTTC. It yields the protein CASSQTGQTYEQYF.

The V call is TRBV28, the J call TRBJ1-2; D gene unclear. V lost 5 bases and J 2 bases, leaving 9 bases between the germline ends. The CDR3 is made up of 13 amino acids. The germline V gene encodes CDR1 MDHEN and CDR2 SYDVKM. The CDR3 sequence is CASSPLGNYGYTF. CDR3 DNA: TGTGCCAGCAGTCCCTTGGGAAACTATGGCTACACCTTC.

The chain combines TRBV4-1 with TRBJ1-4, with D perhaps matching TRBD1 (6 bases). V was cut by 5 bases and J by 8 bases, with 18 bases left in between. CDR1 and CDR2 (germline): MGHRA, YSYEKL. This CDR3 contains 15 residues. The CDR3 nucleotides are TGCGCCAGCAGCAACCCAGGGGCCCAGCGGGAAAAACTGTTTTTT. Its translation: CASSNPGAQREKLFF.

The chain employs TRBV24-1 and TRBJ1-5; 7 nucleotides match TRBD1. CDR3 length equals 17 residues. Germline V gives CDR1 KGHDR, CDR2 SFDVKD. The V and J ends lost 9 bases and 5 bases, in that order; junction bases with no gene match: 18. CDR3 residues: CATLGGQGVRADQPQHF. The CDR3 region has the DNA TGTGCCACCCTTGGCGGCCAGGGGGTAAGGGCAGATCAGCCCCAGCATTTT.

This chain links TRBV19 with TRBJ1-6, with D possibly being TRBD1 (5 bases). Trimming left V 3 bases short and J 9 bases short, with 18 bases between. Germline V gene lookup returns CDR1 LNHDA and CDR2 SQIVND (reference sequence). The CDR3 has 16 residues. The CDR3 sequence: CASSMGRDGPGSPLHF. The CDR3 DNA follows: TGTGCCAGTAGTATGGGGCGAGACGGACCAGGTTCACCCCTCCACTTT.

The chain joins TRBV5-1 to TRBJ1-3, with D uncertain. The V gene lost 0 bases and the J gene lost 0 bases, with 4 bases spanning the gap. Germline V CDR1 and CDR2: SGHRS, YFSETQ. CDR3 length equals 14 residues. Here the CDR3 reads CASSLDPSGNTIYF. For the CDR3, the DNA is TGCGCCAGCAGCTTGGATCCCTCTGGAAACACCATATATTTT.

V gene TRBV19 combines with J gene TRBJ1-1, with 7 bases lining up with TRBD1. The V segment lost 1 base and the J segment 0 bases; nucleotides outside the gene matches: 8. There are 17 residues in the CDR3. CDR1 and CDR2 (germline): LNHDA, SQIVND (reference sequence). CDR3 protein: CASSIGVGQVMNTEAFF. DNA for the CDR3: TGTGCCAGTAGTATAGGGGTAGGACAGGTCATGAACACTGAAGCTTTCTTT.

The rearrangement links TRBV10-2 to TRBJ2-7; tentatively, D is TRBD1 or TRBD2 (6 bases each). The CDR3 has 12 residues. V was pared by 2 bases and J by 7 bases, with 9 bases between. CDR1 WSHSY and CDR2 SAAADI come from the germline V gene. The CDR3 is CASSETGREQYF. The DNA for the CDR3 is TGCGCCAGCAGTGAGACAGGGAGGGAGCAGTACTTC.

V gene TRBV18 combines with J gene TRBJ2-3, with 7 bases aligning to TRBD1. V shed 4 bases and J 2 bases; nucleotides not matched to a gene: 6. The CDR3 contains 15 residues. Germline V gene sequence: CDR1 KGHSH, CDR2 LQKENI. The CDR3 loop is CASSLSGQITDTQYF. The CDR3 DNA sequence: TGTGCCAGCTCACTATCGGGACAGATCACAGATACGCAGTATTTT.

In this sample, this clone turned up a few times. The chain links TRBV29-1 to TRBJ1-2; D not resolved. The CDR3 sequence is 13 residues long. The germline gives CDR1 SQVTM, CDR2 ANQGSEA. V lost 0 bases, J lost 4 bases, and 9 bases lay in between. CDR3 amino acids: CSVEEQQSYGYTF. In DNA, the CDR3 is TGCAGCGTTGAAGAACAACAGTCCTATGGCTACACCTTC.

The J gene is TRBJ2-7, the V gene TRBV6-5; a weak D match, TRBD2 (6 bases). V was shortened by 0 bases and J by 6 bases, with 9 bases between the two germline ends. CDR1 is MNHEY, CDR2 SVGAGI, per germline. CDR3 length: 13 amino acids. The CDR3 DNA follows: TGTGCCAGCAGTTACTCGAAGGGAGGCGAGCAGTACTTC. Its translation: CASSYSKGGEQYF.

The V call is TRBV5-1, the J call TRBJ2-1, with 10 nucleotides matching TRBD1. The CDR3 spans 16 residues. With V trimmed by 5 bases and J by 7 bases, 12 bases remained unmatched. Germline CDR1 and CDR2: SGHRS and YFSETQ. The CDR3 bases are TGCGCCAGCAGGCGCACGGGACAGGGGTATTTGAATGAGCAGTTCTTC. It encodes CASRRTGQGYLNEQFF.

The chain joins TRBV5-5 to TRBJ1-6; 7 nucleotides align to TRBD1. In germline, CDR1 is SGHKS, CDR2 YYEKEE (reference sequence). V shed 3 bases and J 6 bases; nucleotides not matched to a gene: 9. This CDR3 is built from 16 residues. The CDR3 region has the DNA TGTGCCAGCAGCTGGGGAGGACAGGCTTTTAATTCACCCCTCCACTTT. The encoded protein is CASSWGGQAFNSPLHF.

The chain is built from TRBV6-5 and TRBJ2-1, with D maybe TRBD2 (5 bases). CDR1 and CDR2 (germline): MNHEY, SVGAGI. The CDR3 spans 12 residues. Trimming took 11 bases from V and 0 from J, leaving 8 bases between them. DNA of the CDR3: TGTGCCTCGGGGATCTCCTACAATGAGCAGTTCTTC. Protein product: CASGISYNEQFF.

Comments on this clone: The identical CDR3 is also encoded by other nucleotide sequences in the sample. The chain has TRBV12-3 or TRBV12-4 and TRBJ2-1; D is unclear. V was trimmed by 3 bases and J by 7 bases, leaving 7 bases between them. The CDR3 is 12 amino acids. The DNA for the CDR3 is TGTGCCAGCAGTTTTGGTGGTAATGAGCAGTTCTTC. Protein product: CASSFGGNEQFF.

The CDR3 here is CASSLSVGTVVGPGNTIYF. CDR3 bases: TGTGCCAGCAGTTTATCAGTGGGAACAGTAGTTGGCCCTGGAAACACCATATATTTT. The chain recombines TRBV28 with TRBJ1-3, with D unclear. V was clipped by 1 base and J by 2 bases, with 21 bases between them. This CDR3 region has 19 residues. CDR1 and CDR2 from the germline V gene are MDHEN and SYDVKM.

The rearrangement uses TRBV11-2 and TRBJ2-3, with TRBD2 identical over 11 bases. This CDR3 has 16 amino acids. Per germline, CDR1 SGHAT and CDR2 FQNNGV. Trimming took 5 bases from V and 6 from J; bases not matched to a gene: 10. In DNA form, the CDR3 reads TGTGCCAGCAGCCCTCTAGCGGGGGGCCCTCGTGATACGCAGTATTTT. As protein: CASSPLAGGPRDTQYF.

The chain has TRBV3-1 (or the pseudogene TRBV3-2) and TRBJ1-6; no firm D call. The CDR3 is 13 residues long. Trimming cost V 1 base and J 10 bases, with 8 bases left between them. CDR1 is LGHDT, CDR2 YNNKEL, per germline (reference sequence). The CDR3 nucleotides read TGTGCCAGCAGCCAAGTGGCCTCATCACCCCTCCACTTT. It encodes CASSQVASSPLHF.

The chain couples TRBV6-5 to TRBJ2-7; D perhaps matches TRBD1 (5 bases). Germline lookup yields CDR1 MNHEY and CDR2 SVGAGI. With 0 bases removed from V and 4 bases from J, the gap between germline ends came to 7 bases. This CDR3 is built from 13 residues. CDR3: CASSYSQVYEQYF. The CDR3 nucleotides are TGTGCCAGCAGTTACTCACAGGTGTACGAGCAGTACTTC.

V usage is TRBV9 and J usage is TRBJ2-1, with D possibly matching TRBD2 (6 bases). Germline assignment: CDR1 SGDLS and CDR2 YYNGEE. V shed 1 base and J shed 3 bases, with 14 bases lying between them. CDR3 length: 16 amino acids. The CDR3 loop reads CASSVTSAGNYNEQFF. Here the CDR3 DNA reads TGTGCCAGCAGCGTAACCTCAGCGGGCAACTACAATGAGCAGTTCTTC. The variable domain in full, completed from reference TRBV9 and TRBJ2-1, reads DSGVTQTPKHLITATGQRVTLRCSPRSGDLSVYWYQQSLDQGLQFLIQYYNGEERAKGNILERFSAQQFPDLHSELNLSSLELGDSALYFCASSVTSAGNYNEQFFGPGTRLTVL.

The DNA for the CDR3 is TGTGCCAGTAGTATCCCCTGGACAGCTAACTATGGCTACACCTTC. Encoded protein: CASSIPWTANYGYTF. This chain uses TRBV19 with TRBJ1-2, with D possibly TRBD1 on 6 matching bases. Germline V gives CDR1 LNHDA, CDR2 SQIVND (reference sequence). Trimming stripped 3 bases from V and 0 bases from J, with 11 bases between. This CDR3 comprises 15 residues.

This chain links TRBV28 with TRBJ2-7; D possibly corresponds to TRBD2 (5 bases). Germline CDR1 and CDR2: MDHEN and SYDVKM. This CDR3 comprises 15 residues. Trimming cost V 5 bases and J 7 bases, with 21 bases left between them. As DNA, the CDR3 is TGTGCCAGCAGTGGACCCCGGACTTTAACTGGGGAGCAGTACTTC. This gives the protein CASSGPRTLTGEQYF.

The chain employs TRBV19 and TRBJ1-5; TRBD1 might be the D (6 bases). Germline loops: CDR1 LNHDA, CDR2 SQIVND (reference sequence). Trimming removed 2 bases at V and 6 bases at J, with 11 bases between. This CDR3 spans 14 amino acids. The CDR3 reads CASSINRDGQPQHF. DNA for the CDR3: TGTGCCAGTAGTATAAACAGGGATGGTCAGCCCCAGCATTTT.

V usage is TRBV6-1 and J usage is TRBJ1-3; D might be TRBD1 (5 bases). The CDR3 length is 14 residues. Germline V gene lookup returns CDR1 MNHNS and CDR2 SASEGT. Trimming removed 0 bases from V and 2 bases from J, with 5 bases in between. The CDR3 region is CASSEAGAGNTIYF. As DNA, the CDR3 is TGTGCCAGCAGTGAAGCGGGGGCTGGAAACACCATATATTTT.

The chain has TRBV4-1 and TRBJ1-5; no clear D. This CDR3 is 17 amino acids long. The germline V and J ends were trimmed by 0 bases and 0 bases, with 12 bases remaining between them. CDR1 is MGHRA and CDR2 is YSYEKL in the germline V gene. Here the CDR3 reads CASSQDATDYSNQPQHF. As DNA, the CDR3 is TGCGCCAGCAGCCAAGATGCAACGGACTATAGCAATCAGCCCCAGCATTTT.

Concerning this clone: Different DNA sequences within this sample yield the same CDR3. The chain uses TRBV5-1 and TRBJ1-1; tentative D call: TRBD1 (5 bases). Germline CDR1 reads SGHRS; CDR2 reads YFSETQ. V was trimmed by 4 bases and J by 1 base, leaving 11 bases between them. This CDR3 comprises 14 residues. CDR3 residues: CASSPRQGNTEAFF. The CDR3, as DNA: TGCGCCAGCAGCCCACGGCAGGGGAACACTGAAGCTTTCTTT.